A selection of T cell receptor beta chains follows, all from one sample in a study of blood T cell repertoires in COVID-19. Sequenced by immunoSEQ multiplex PCR; TCRdb stores in-frame clones only, minus some. The sample lists hundreds of thousands of clones, approximately 83% occurring once. Sequenced: peripheral blood. The receptors come from an elderly man with acute or convalescent COVID-19. CDR3s include the opening cysteine and the closing phenylalanine or tryptophan. Fields, in order: J gene, D gene, V gene, clone size, CDR3 protein, CDR3 DNA. The D gene is left open where the match is weak. A clone size is listed for some rows: how often the clone was seen (once, few, many), or a class if it is expanded.

J: TRBJ2-3
D: -
V: TRBV21-1
size: -
CDR3: CASSTDGAGDDTDTQYF
DNA: TGTGCCAGCAGCACCGATGGGGCAGGGGATGACACAGATACGCAGTATTTT

J: TRBJ2-7
D: -
V: TRBV5-4
size: -
CDR3: CASSLGPSREQYF
DNA: TGTGCCAGCAGCTTGGGCCCCTCGCGGGAGCAGTACTTC

J: TRBJ1-4
D: -
V: TRBV29-1
size: -
CDR3: CSVGRGDEKLFF
DNA: TGCAGCGTTGGAAGGGGTGATGAAAAACTGTTTTTT

J: TRBJ1-3
D: TRBD1
V: TRBV28
size: -
CDR3: CASSLQGVGSGNTIYF
DNA: TGTGCCAGCAGCCTACAGGGGGTGGGCTCTGGAAACACCATATATTTT

J: TRBJ1-1
D: -
V: TRBV10-2
size: -
CDR3: CASSPIQGSTEAFF
DNA: TGCGCCAGCAGTCCCATACAGGGTTCCACTGAAGCTTTCTTT

J: TRBJ2-1
D: TRBD2
V: TRBV5-1
size: -
CDR3: CASSLGKGLAVLDEQFF
DNA: TGCGCCAGCAGCTTGGGAAAGGGACTAGCGGTTTTAGATGAGCAGTTCTTC

J: TRBJ1-6
D: -
V: TRBV10-2
size: few
CDR3: CASSEGRGTDNSPLHF
DNA: TGCGCCAGCAGTGAGGGAAGGGGAACTGATAATTCACCCCTCCACTTT

J: TRBJ2-3
D: -
V: TRBV9
size: -
CDR3: CASSVGGADTQYF
DNA: TGTGCCAGCAGCGTCGGCGGGGCGGATACGCAGTATTTT

J: TRBJ2-3
D: TRBD2
V: TRBV11-2
size: -
CDR3: CASSLVGGQADTQYF
DNA: TGTGCCAGCAGCTTAGTGGGAGGGCAAGCCGATACGCAGTATTTT

J: TRBJ1-2
D: TRBD1
V: TRBV10-1
size: few
CDR3: CASNSGQNYGYTF
DNA: TGCGCCAGCAACTCGGGACAGAACTATGGCTACACCTTC

J: TRBJ2-3
D: TRBD1
V: TRBV10-1
size: -
CDR3: CASSESTGKDTQYF
DNA: TGCGCCAGCAGTGAGTCGACAGGGAAAGATACGCAGTATTTT

J: TRBJ2-7
D: TRBD2
V: TRBV6-5
size: -
CDR3: CASSIAGAYEQYF
DNA: TGTGCCAGCAGCATAGCGGGGGCCTACGAGCAGTACTTC

J: TRBJ2-5
D: -
V: TRBV10-1
size: few
CDR3: CANLTKQETQYF
DNA: TGCGCCAACCTGACTAAACAAGAGACCCAGTACTTC

J: TRBJ2-5
D: -
V: TRBV29-1
size: -
CDR3: CSVDRVPRETQYF
DNA: TGCAGCGTTGACCGGGTCCCGCGGGAGACCCAGTACTTC

J: TRBJ2-1
D: TRBD1
V: TRBV2
size: -
CDR3: CASTPPDRGLNEQFF
DNA: TGTGCCAGCACTCCCCCGGACAGGGGACTCAATGAGCAGTTCTTC

J: TRBJ1-5
D: -
V: TRBV19
size: -
CDR3: CASIGQGNQPQHF
DNA: TGTGCCAGTATAGGTCAGGGCAATCAGCCCCAGCATTTT

J: TRBJ2-3
D: TRBD1
V: TRBV18
size: -
CDR3: CASSPPHRGTQYF
DNA: TGTGCCAGCTCACCACCCCACAGGGGAACGCAGTATTTT

J: TRBJ2-7
D: TRBD1
V: TRBV28
size: -
CDR3: CASSPRTGGPMREQYF
DNA: TGTGCCAGCAGTCCAAGGACAGGGGGCCCCATGAGAGAGCAGTACTTC

J: TRBJ1-2
D: TRBD1
V: TRBV9
size: -
CDR3: CASSAPGTGKIYGYTF
DNA: TGTGCCAGCAGCGCCCCCGGGACAGGGAAAATCTATGGCTACACCTTC

J: TRBJ2-3
D: -
V: TRBV5-1
size: -
CDR3: CASSPQSSTDTQYF
DNA: TGCGCCAGCAGTCCTCAGTCTAGCACAGATACGCAGTATTTT

J: TRBJ1-5
D: TRBD1
V: TRBV7-8
size: few
CDR3: CASSRFGPRQGMSNQPQHF
DNA: TGTGCCAGCAGCCGATTTGGGCCCCGACAGGGGATGAGCAATCAGCCCCAGCATTTT

J: TRBJ1-3
D: -
V: TRBV28
size: few
CDR3: CASSPGAGSGNTIYF
DNA: TGTGCCAGCAGCCCCGGCGCGGGCTCTGGAAACACCATATATTTT

J: TRBJ2-7
D: -
V: TRBV6-1
size: -
CDR3: CASSENYYYEQYF
DNA: TGTGCCAGCAGTGAAAACTACTACTACGAGCAGTACTTC

J: TRBJ1-6
D: TRBD1
V: TRBV19
size: few
CDR3: CASSMTGTDSPLHF
DNA: TGTGCCAGTAGTATGACAGGGACGGATTCACCCCTCCACTTT

J: TRBJ1-2
D: TRBD1
V: TRBV10-3
size: once
CDR3: CAVFPGQGSYGYTF
DNA: TGTGCCGTCTTCCCGGGACAGGGTAGCTATGGCTACACCTTC

J: TRBJ2-7
D: TRBD2
V: TRBV7-9
size: -
CDR3: CASSLARGNEQYF
DNA: TGTGCCAGCAGCTTAGCGCGGGGGAACGAGCAGTACTTC

J: TRBJ2-7
D: TRBD1
V: TRBV18
size: -
CDR3: CASSPQTGFDEQYF
DNA: TGTGCCAGCTCACCCCAGACAGGGTTTGATGAGCAGTACTTC

J: TRBJ1-1
D: -
V: TRBV28
size: -
CDR3: CASTSYWGRDTEAFF
DNA: TGTGCCAGCACAAGTTATTGGGGGCGGGACACTGAAGCTTTCTTT

J: TRBJ2-3
D: TRBD1
V: TRBV10-3
size: -
CDR3: CAINPGQGIYTDTQYF
DNA: TGTGCCATCAATCCGGGACAGGGAATCTACACAGATACGCAGTATTTT

J: TRBJ2-1
D: TRBD2
V: TRBV28
size: -
CDR3: CASSGLAGVYNEQFF
DNA: TGTGCCAGCAGCGGGCTAGCGGGGGTCTACAATGAGCAGTTCTTC

J: TRBJ2-3
D: TRBD2
V: TRBV4-2
size: -
CDR3: CASSQEMAGGLTDTQYF
DNA: TGTGCCAGCAGCCAAGAAATGGCGGGGGGACTCACAGATACGCAGTATTTT

J: TRBJ1-3
D: TRBD1
V: TRBV28
size: -
CDR3: CASSSGQASGNTIYF
DNA: TGTGCCAGCAGTTCGGGACAGGCCTCTGGAAACACCATATATTTT

J: TRBJ1-5
D: -
V: TRBV4-1
size: -
CDR3: CASSQEGPETDSNQPQHF
DNA: TGCGCCAGCAGCCAAGAGGGTCCCGAGACAGATAGCAATCAGCCCCAGCATTTT